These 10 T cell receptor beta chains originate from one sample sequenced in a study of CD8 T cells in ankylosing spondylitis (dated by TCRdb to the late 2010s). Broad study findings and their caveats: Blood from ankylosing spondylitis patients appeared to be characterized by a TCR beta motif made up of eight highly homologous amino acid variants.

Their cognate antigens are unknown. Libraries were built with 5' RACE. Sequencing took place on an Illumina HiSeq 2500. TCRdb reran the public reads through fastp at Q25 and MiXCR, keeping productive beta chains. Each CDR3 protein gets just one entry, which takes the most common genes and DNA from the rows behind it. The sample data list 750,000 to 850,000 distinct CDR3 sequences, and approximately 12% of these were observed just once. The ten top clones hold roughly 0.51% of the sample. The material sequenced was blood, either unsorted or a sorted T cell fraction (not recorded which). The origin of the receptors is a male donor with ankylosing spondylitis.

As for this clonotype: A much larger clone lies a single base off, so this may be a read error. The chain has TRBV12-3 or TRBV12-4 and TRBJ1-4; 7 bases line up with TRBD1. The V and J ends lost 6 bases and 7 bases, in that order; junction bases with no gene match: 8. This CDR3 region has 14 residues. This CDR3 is CASRSGTEPEKLFF. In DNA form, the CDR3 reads TGTGCCAGCAGATCCGGGACAGAGCCTGAAAAACTGTTTTTT.

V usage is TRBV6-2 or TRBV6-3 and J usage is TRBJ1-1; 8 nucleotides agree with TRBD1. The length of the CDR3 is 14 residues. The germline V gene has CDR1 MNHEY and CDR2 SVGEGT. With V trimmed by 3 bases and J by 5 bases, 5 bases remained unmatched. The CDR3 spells CASSYPDRATEAFF. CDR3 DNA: TGTGCCAGCAGTTATCCGGACAGGGCTACTGAAGCTTTCTTT.

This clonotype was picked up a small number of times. The CDR3 sequence: CASSRAGYYDNEQFF. Here the CDR3 DNA reads TGTGCCAGCAGTCGAGCGGGATATTATGACAATGAGCAGTTCTTC. This chain connects TRBV6-2 or TRBV6-3 to TRBJ2-1; TRBD2 matches at 7 bases. Germline CDR1 MNHEY, CDR2 SVGEGT. Losses at the gene ends were 5 bases for V and 5 bases for J; bases not matched to a gene: 9. The CDR3 length is 15 residues.

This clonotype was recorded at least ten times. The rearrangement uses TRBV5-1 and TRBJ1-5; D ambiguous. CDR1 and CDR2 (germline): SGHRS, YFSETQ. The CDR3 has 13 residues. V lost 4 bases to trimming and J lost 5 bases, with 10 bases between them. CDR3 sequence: CASSLDIDQPQHF. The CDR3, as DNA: TGCGCCAGCAGCCTCGACATAGATCAGCCCCAGCATTTT.

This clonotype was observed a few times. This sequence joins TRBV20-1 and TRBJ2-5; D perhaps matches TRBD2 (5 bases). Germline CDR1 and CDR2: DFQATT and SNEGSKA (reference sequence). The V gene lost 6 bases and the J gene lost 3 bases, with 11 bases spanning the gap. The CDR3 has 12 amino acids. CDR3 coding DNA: TGCAGTGCCAAGGACGGGAAAGAGACCCAGTACTTC. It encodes CSAKDGKETQYF.

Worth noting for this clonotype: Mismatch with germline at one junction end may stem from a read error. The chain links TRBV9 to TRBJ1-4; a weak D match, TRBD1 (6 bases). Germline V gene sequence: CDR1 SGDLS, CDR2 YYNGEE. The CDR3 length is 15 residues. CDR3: CASSVFAGVNENLFF. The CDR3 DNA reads TGTGCCAGCAGCGTATTCGCAGGGGTTAATGAAAACCTGTTTTTT.

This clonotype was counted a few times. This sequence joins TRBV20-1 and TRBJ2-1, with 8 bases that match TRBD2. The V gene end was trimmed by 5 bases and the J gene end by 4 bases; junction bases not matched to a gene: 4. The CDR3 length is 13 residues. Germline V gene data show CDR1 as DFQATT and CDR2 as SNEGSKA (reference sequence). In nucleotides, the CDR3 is TGCAGTGCTCTTAGCGGGGTATACAATGAGCAGTTCTTC. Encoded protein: CSALSGVYNEQFF.

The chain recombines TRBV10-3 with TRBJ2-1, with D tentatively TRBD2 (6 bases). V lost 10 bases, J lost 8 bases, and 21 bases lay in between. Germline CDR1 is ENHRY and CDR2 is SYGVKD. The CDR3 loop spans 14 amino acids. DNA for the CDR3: TGTGCCACGAGCGGAGGGTCTCAATCCTATGAGCAGTTCTTC. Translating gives CATSGGSQSYEQFF.

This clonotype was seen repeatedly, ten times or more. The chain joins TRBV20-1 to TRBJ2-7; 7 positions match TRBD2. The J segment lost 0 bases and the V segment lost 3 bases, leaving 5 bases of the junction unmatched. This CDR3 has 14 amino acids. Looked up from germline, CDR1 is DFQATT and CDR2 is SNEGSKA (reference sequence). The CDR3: CSASEGGSSYEQYF. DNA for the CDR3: TGCAGTGCTAGTGAAGGCGGGAGCTCCTACGAGCAGTACTTC.

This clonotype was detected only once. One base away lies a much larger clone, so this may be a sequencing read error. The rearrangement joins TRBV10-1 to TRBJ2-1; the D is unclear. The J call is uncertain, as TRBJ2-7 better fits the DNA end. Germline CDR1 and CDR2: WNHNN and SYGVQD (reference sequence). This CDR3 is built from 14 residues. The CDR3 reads CASSESTSYNEQYF. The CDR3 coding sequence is TGCGCCAGCAGTGAGTCGACCAGTTACAATGAGCAGTACTTC.